The 30 T cell receptor beta chains below come from one sample, sequenced in a study of CD4 T cells in relation to SARS-CoV-2 and coronaviruses. TCRdb's copy holds only in-frame clones and misses some; the assay was immunoSEQ multiplex PCR. The sample has around 30,000 clones, around 80% seen once. These receptors' antigens are unknown. The specimen sequenced was memory CD4+ T cells from PBMCs, cultured in vitro. Receptor source: an adult with COVID-19.

J is TRBJ2-5 and V is TRBV5-1; D uncertain. From germline, CDR1 is SGHRS and CDR2 YFSETQ. The length of the CDR3 is 15 residues. Deletions cut 3 bases from V and 5 bases from J, with 17 bases between. The CDR3 sequence is CASSSYHGPGETQYF. CDR3 sequence (DNA): TGCGCCAGCAGCTCCTATCATGGTCCCGGGGAGACCCAGTACTTC. Complete variable domain (other parts from reference TRBV5-1 and TRBJ2-5): KAGVTQTPRYLIKTRGQQVTLSCSPISGHRSVSWYQQTPGQGLQFLFEYFSETQRNKGNFPGRFSGRQFSNSRSEMNVSTLELGDSALYLCASSSYHGPGETQYFGPGTRLLVL.

In this sample, this clone turned up a few times. The chain has TRBV30 and TRBJ2-1; D unclear. Germline lookup yields CDR1 GTSNPN and CDR2 SVGIG (reference sequence). V was cut by 0 bases and J by 5 bases, with 5 bases left in between. This CDR3 has 12 amino acids. The DNA of the CDR3 is TGTGCCTGGAGTGTTGTCCACAATGAGCAGTTCTTC. Translation: CAWSVVHNEQFF.

The chain is built from TRBV7-3 and TRBJ2-1; 9 nucleotides line up with TRBD2. Germline V lookup: CDR1 SGHTA, CDR2 FQGTGA. CDR3 size: 17 residues. Trimming cost V 5 bases and J 0 bases; bases outside gene matches: 8. CDR3 sequence (DNA): TGTGCCAGCAGCCAGCCGGGACTAGCAAGCTCCTACAATGAGCAGTTCTTC. Residues: CASSQPGLASSYNEQFF.

J is TRBJ1-1 and V is TRBV6-2 or TRBV6-3; D remains ambiguous. Trimming pared 5 bases from V and 7 bases from J, leaving 11 bases between. The CDR3 has 12 amino acids. Germline-derived CDR1 and CDR2 are MNHEY and SVGEGT. CDR3 amino acids: CASSTTEFEAFF. CDR3 DNA: TGTGCCAGCAGTACCACAGAGTTTGAAGCTTTCTTT.

The CDR3 DNA is TGCAGTGCTAGAGATACCAGGGGGAACACCTTC. This gives the protein CSARDTRGNTF. The J gene is TRBJ1-2, the V gene TRBV20-1; 7 nucleotides align to TRBD1. Per the germline V gene, CDR1 is DFQATT and CDR2 is SNEGSKA (reference sequence). There are 11 residues in the CDR3. J was trimmed by 12 bases and V by 0 bases; bases with no gene match: 4.

This clone showed up just a few times. The chain is built from TRBV7-2 and TRBJ2-5; weak D call: TRBD1 (5 bases). This CDR3 is 13 amino acids long. Trimming took off 4 bases at V and 4 bases at J, with 10 bases between the two ends. CDR1 is SGHTA, CDR2 FQGNSA, per germline. In DNA form, the CDR3 reads TGTGCCAGCAGCTCCAGACAGAGAGAGACCCAGTACTTC. Translated, it gives CASSSRQRETQYF.

This clone appeared once. The chain uses TRBV3-1 (or the pseudogene TRBV3-2) and TRBJ2-2; TRBD1 is a possible D gene (8 bases). The CDR3 runs 14 residues. Germline loops: CDR1 LGHDT, CDR2 YNNKEL (reference sequence). Trimming pared 8 bases from V and 5 bases from J, leaving 15 bases between. The CDR3 sequence: CASGIQGGTGELFF. The CDR3 DNA sequence: TGTGCCAGCGGAATACAGGGGGGGACCGGGGAGCTGTTTTTT.

A few counts support this clone. The chain links TRBV4-2 to TRBJ2-7; 7 bases are a match to TRBD1. This CDR3 is 18 amino acids long. CDR1 LGHNA and CDR2 YNFKEQ come from the germline V gene. V shed 1 base and J 2 bases; nucleotides not matched to a gene: 14. The CDR3 DNA sequence: TGTGCCAGCAGCCAAGGGTCAAAATACAGGGGCTTCACCTACGAGCAGTACTTC. Amino acids: CASSQGSKYRGFTYEQYF.

V is TRBV7-2 and J is TRBJ2-2, with 16 bases aligning to TRBD2. Germline-derived CDR1 and CDR2 are SGHTA and FQGNSA. This CDR3 is 16 amino acids long. V gave up 3 bases and J gave up 5 bases; unmatched junction bases: 0. The chain's CDR3 is CASSLGLAGGTGELFF. For the CDR3, the DNA is TGTGCCAGCAGCTTGGGACTAGCGGGAGGGACCGGGGAGCTGTTTTTT.

This clone was found a few times. V gene TRBV2 combines with J gene TRBJ1-2; weak D call: TRBD1 (5 bases). The V end was cut by 8 bases, the J end by 2 bases, with 12 bases between. The CDR3 length is 13 residues. CDR1 is SNHLY, CDR2 FYNNEI, per germline. CDR3 sequence: CASRGEGNYGYTF. The DNA of the CDR3 is TGTGCCAGCCGGGGCGAGGGGAACTATGGCTACACCTTC.

Here the CDR3 reads CASSPDRVIYGYTF. The CDR3, as DNA: TGTGCCAGCAGCCCGGACAGGGTAATCTATGGCTACACCTTC. The chain employs TRBV7-2 and TRBJ1-2; 8 nucleotides agree with TRBD1. Germline CDR1 and CDR2: SGHTA and FQGNSA. The J segment lost 4 bases and the V segment lost 5 bases, leaving 6 bases of the junction unmatched. The CDR3 length is 14 residues.

V usage is TRBV5-1 and J usage is TRBJ2-4; 9 bases are shared with TRBD2. Germline V gives CDR1 SGHRS, CDR2 YFSETQ. V was pared by 0 bases and J by 6 bases, with 4 bases of the junction left unmatched. The CDR3 contains 15 residues. CDR3 sequence (DNA): TGCGCCAGCAGCTTGGTCGCGGGAGGGCCAAACATTCAGTACTTC. Translated, it gives CASSLVAGGPNIQYF.

Here the CDR3 DNA reads TGTGCCAGCAGCCCTTCTAGCGGGAGGCGTGATGAGCAGTTCTTC. This gives the protein CASSPSSGRRDEQFF. V usage is TRBV7-8 and J usage is TRBJ2-1, with TRBD2 identical over 11 bases. The ends lost 5 bases at V and 8 bases at J; junction bases unmatched: 8. Looked up from germline, CDR1 is SGHVS and CDR2 is FQNEAQ. This CDR3 region has 15 residues.

The V gene is TRBV30, the J gene TRBJ2-1; tentative D call: TRBD2 (6 bases). The germline gives CDR1 GTSNPN, CDR2 SVGIG (reference sequence). V was shortened by 3 bases and J by 7 bases, with 10 bases between the two germline ends. The CDR3 has 12 amino acids. The CDR3 sequence: CAWRMGRNEQFF. The CDR3 bases are TGTGCCTGGAGGATGGGGAGGAATGAGCAGTTCTTC.

This clone was seen just once. The gene calls are TRBV15 and TRBJ1-4; D possibly corresponds to TRBD1 (6 bases). The ends were cut back, 4 bases at V and 2 bases at J, with 14 bases in the middle. The CDR3 is 16 amino acids. CDR1 and CDR2 from the germline V gene are LNHNV and YYDKDF (reference sequence). CDR3 amino acids: CATSKGPGGTNEKLFF. CDR3 DNA sequence: TGTGCCACCAGCAAGGGACCGGGGGGCACTAATGAAAAACTGTTTTTT.

V and J are TRBV19 and TRBJ2-1; D might be TRBD1 or TRBD2, each matching 5 bases. V was clipped by 7 bases and J by 1 base, with 20 bases between them. From germline, CDR1 is LNHDA and CDR2 SQIVND (reference sequence). The CDR3 totals 17 residues. The chain's CDR3 is CASNSNPRDQSYNEQFF. The CDR3 DNA follows: TGTGCCAGTAATTCTAATCCCCGGGACCAATCCTACAATGAGCAGTTCTTC.

The V gene is TRBV29-1, the J gene TRBJ2-2; 7 positions match TRBD2. V lost 4 bases to trimming and J lost 2 bases; unmatched junction nucleotides: 4. Per germline, CDR1 SQVTM and CDR2 ANQGSEA. This CDR3 is 14 amino acids long. The CDR3 nucleotides are TGCAGCGTTGCGCTAGCGGCTAACACCGGGGAGCTGTTTTTT. This translates into CSVALAANTGELFF.

V usage is TRBV2 and J usage is TRBJ2-2; 11 nucleotides align to TRBD1. Germline CDR1 is SNHLY and CDR2 is FYNNEI. With V trimmed by 4 bases and J by 6 bases, 4 bases remained unmatched. CDR3 length: 15 residues. The CDR3 sequence is CASSVGQGGPGELFF. The DNA of the CDR3 is TGTGCCAGCAGTGTGGGACAGGGGGGACCCGGGGAGCTGTTTTTT.

The V and J genes are TRBV28 and TRBJ2-7; 7 positions agree with TRBD1. Per the germline V gene, CDR1 is MDHEN and CDR2 is SYDVKM. The CDR3 contains 15 residues. J lost 4 bases, V lost 3 bases, and 9 bases had no gene match. The CDR3 DNA reads as TGTGCCAGCAGTTTTAGTCCTGGGACAGCTTACGAGCAGTACTTC. It specifies CASSFSPGTAYEQYF. Full variable domain (rest looked up from reference TRBV28 and TRBJ2-7): DVKVTQSSRYLVKRTGEKVFLECVQDMDHENMFWYRQDPGLGLRLIYFSYDVKMKEKGDIPEGYSVSREKKERFSLILESASTNQTSMYLCASSFSPGTAYEQYFGPGTRLTVT.

The chain carries TRBV7-9 and TRBJ2-2, with TRBD1 matching over 9 bases. This CDR3 is built from 17 residues. The V gene end was trimmed by 3 bases and the J gene end by 4 bases; junction bases not matched to a gene: 9. CDR1 is SEHNR and CDR2 is FQNEAQ in the germline V gene (reference sequence). DNA for the CDR3: TGTGCCAGCAGCTTTTTTTCCGGGACAGGGAGCACCGGGGAGCTGTTTTTT. Its protein is CASSFFSGTGSTGELFF.

The V and J genes are TRBV5-6 and TRBJ1-1; TRBD1 matches 7 bases. From germline, CDR1 is SGHDT and CDR2 YYEEEE. The CDR3 consists of 12 residues. After removal of 3 bases from V and 5 bases from J, the junction contained 1 base not matched to a gene. The CDR3 spells CASSSGGTEAFF. In DNA, the CDR3 is TGTGCCAGCAGCTCAGGGGGGACTGAAGCTTTCTTT.

In this sample, this clone turned up a few times. CDR3 region: CASSVGGLPNTGELFF. CDR3 nucleotide sequence: TGTGCCAGCAGCGTAGGTGGACTCCCGAACACCGGGGAGCTGTTTTTT. The chain uses TRBV9 and TRBJ2-2, with TRBD2 as a possible D gene (5 bases). With 0 bases removed from V and 0 bases from J, the gap between germline ends came to 9 bases. CDR1 is SGDLS, CDR2 YYNGEE, per germline. This CDR3 is built from 16 residues. The full variable domain, completed using reference TRBV9 and TRBJ2-2, is DSGVTQTPKHLITATGQRVTLRCSPRSGDLSVYWYQQSLDQGLQFLIQYYNGEERAKGNILERFSAQQFPDLHSELNLSSLELGDSALYFCASSVGGLPNTGELFFGEGSRLTVL.

V and J are TRBV7-2 and TRBJ2-5; 15 bases line up with TRBD2. J gave up 4 bases and V 5 bases, and 8 bases lay outside the gene matches. CDR3 size: 17 residues. The germline V gene has CDR1 SGHTA and CDR2 FQGNSA. The CDR3 sequence: CASSHGTSGRWGETQYF. CDR3 coding DNA: TGTGCCAGCAGCCACGGGACTAGCGGGAGGTGGGGAGAGACCCAGTACTTC.

The DNA of the CDR3 is TGTGCCAGCAGCCTGGACGATTCACCCCTCCACTTT. Translated: CASSLDDSPLHF. The rearrangement uses TRBV11-2 and TRBJ1-6; D uncertain. This CDR3 is 12 amino acids long. The V end was cut by 5 bases, the J end by 8 bases, with 7 bases between. Germline V gives CDR1 SGHAT, CDR2 FQNNGV.

The CDR3 DNA sequence: TGTGCCAGCAGCTTGGGGCTAGCGGGAGCAGATACGCAGTATTTT. It specifies CASSLGLAGADTQYF. This sequence joins TRBV5-4 and TRBJ2-3, with 10 bases fitting TRBD2. In germline, CDR1 is SGHNT, CDR2 YYREEE (reference sequence). With V trimmed by 0 bases and J by 4 bases, 2 bases remained unmatched. The CDR3 runs to 15 residues.

The genes are TRBV7-2 and TRBJ2-5; no definite D call. With 2 bases removed from V and 1 base from J, the gap between germline ends came to 11 bases. Germline V gives CDR1 SGHTA, CDR2 FQGNSA. There are 15 residues in the CDR3. DNA for the CDR3: TGTGCCAGCAGCTTATACGGAAACCGCCAAGAGACCCAGTACTTC. Its translation is CASSLYGNRQETQYF. Supplemented by reference TRBV7-2 and TRBJ2-5, the full variable domain reads GAGVSQSPSNKVTEKGKDVELRCDPISGHTALYWYRQSLGQGLEFLIYFQGNSAPDKSGLPSDRFSAERTGGSVSTLTIQRTQQEDSAVYLCASSLYGNRQETQYFGPGTRLLVL.

The chain employs TRBV10-3 and TRBJ1-2, with TRBD1 identical over 10 bases. This CDR3 contains 16 residues. The V segment lost 8 bases and the J segment 4 bases; nucleotides outside the gene matches: 13. Germline-derived CDR1 and CDR2 are ENHRY and SYGVKD. CDR3 DNA: TGTGCCATCGGAACCTCTTCCCGGGACAGGGGCTATGGCTACACCTTC. It specifies CAIGTSSRDRGYGYTF.

V and J are TRBV2 and TRBJ2-2; D not resolved. Germline CDR1 and CDR2: SNHLY and FYNNEI. V shed 7 bases and J shed 4 bases, with 13 bases lying between them. CDR3 length: 14 residues. Here the CDR3 reads CASIRLLFTGELFF. The DNA of the CDR3 is TGTGCCAGCATTAGGCTTTTGTTCACCGGGGAGCTGTTTTTT.

The chain joins TRBV3-1 (or the pseudogene TRBV3-2) to TRBJ2-7; D unresolved. Trimming removed 1 base at V and 3 bases at J, with 7 bases between. The CDR3 is made up of 13 amino acids. Per the germline V gene, CDR1 is LGHDT and CDR2 is YNNKEL (reference sequence). This chain's CDR3 is CASSQAAGYEQYF. The CDR3 DNA is TGTGCCAGCAGCCAAGCGGCCGGCTACGAGCAGTACTTC.

V gene TRBV2 combines with J gene TRBJ1-2; tentative D call: TRBD1 (6 bases). Germline-derived CDR1 and CDR2 are SNHLY and FYNNEI. Deletions cut 5 bases from V and 1 base from J, with 11 bases between. CDR3 length: 14 residues. Here the CDR3 reads CASSSDRFNYGYTF. CDR3 DNA: TGTGCCAGCAGTTCAGACAGGTTTAACTATGGCTACACCTTC.